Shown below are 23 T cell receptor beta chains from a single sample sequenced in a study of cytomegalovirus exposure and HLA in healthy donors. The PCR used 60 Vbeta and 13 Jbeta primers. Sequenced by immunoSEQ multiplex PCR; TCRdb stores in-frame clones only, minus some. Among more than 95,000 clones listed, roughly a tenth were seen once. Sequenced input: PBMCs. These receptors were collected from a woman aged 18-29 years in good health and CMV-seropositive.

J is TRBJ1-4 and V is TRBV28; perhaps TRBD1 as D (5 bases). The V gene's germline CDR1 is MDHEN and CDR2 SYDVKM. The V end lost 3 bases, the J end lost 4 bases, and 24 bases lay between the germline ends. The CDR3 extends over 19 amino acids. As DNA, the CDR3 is TGTGCCAGCAGTTTCTTCGGGGGAACTCCAGTAGGGAGTAATGAAAAACTGTTTTTT. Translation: CASSFFGGTPVGSNEKLFF.

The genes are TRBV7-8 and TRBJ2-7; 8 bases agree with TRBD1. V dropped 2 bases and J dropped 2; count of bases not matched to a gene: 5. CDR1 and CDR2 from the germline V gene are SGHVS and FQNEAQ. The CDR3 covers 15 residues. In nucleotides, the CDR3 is TGTGCCAGCAGCTTATCCCAGGGGGCCCCCTACGAGCAGTACTTC. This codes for CASSLSQGAPYEQYF.

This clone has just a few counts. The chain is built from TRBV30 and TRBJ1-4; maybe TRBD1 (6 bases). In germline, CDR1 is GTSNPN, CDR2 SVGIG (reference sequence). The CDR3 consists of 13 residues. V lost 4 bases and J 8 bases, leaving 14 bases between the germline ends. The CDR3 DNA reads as TGTGCCTGGACCCTTCAGGGGCCCGAAAAACTGTTTTTT. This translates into CAWTLQGPEKLFF.

CDR3 protein: CASGDHIPGGQYF. The CDR3, as DNA: TGTGCCAGCGGGGACCATATCCCCGGGGGGCAGTATTTT. V and J are TRBV6-5 and TRBJ2-3; possible D gene TRBD2, 6 bases. V lost 8 bases and J lost 11, with 20 bases in between. Germline assignment: CDR1 MNHEY and CDR2 SVGAGI. The CDR3 totals 13 residues.

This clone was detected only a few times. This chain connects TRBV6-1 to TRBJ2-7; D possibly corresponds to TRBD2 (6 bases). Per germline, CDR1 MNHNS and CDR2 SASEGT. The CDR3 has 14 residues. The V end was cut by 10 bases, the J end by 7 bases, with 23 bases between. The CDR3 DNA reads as TGTGCCACCCCCCCAAGCGGACTACTTGGGGAGCAGTACTTC. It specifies CATPPSGLLGEQYF.

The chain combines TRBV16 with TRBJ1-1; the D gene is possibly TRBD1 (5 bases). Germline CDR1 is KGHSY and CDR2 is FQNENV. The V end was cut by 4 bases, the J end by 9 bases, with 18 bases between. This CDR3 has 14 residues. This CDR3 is CASSPEVAGVKAFF. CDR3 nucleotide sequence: TGTGCCAGCAGCCCGGAGGTGGCGGGGGTGAAAGCTTTCTTT.

The CDR3 region has the DNA TGCAGCGTTGGACTGGTGGTAGGCGAGCAGTTCTTC. It yields the protein CSVGLVVGEQFF. The genes are TRBV29-1 and TRBJ2-1; D unclear. Looked up from germline, CDR1 is SQVTM and CDR2 is ANQGSEA. This CDR3 is built from 12 residues. Trimming shortened V by 4 bases and J by 10 bases, and 14 bases separated the two germline ends.

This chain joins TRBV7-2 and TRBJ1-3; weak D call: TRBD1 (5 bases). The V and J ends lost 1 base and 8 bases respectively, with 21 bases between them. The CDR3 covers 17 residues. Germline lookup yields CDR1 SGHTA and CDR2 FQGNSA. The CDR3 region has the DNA TGTGCCAGCAGCTTAGGGGTCCTCTGGGGACTTCGGGACACCATATATTTT. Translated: CASSLGVLWGLRDTIYF.

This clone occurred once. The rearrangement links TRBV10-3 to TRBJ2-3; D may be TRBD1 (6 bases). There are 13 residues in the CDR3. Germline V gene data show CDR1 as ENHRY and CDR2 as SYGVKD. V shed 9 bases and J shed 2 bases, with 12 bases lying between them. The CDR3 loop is CAMSPGDTDTQYF. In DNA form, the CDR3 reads TGTGCCATGTCCCCAGGGGACACAGATACGCAGTATTTT.

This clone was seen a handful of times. The CDR3 spells CASLSGYNQPQHF. CDR3 bases: TGTGCCAGCCTTTCGGGGTACAATCAGCCCCAGCATTTT. The rearrangement uses TRBV6-1 and TRBJ1-5; D not resolved. CDR1 is MNHNS, CDR2 SASEGT, per germline. The V end lost 8 bases, the J end lost 3 bases, and 11 bases lay between the germline ends. This CDR3 region has 13 residues.

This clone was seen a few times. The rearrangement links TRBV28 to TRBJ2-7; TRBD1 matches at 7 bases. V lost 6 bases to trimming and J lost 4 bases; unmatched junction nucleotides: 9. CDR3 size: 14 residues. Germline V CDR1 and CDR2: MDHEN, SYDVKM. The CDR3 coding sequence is TGTGCCAGCAGCAACAGGGGATCGGTGTACGAGCAGTACTTC. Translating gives CASSNRGSVYEQYF. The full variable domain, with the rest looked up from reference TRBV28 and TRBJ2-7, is DVKVTQSSRYLVKRTGEKVFLECVQDMDHENMFWYRQDPGLGLRLIYFSYDVKMKEKGDIPEGYSVSREKKERFSLILESASTNQTSMYLCASSNRGSVYEQYFGPGTRLTVT.

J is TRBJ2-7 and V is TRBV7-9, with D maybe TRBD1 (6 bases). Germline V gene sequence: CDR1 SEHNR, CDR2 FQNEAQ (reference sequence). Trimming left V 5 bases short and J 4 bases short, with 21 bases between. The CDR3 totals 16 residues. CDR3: CASSQKGQKRVYEQYF. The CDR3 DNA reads TGTGCCAGCAGCCAGAAAGGACAGAAGAGGGTGTACGAGCAGTACTTC.

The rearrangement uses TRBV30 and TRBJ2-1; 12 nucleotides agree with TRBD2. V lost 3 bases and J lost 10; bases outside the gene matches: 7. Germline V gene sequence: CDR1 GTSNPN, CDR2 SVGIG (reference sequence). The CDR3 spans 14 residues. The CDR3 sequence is CAWSYSTSGREQFF. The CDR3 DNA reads TGTGCCTGGAGCTACTCGACTAGCGGGAGAGAGCAGTTCTTC.

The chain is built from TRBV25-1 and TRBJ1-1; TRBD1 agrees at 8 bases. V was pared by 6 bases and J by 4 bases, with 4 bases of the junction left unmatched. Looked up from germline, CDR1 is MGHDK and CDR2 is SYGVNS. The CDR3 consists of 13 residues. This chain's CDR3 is CASSGTGATEAFF. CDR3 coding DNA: TGTGCCAGCAGCGGGACAGGCGCCACTGAAGCTTTCTTT.

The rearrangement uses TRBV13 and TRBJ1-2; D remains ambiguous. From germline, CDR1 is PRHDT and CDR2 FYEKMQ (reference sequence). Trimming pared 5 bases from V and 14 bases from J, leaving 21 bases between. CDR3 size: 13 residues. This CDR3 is CASSLRSEVVYTF. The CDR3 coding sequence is TGTGCCAGCAGCCTGAGATCTGAGGTCGTGTATACCTTC.

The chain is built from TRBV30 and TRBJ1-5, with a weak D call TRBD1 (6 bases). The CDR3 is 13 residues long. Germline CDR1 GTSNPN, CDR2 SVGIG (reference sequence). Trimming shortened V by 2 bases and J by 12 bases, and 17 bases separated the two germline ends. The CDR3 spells CAWSLPPGGHQHF. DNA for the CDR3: TGTGCCTGGAGTTTGCCCCCGGGGGGACACCAGCATTTT. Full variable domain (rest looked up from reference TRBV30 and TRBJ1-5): SQTIHQWPATLVQPVGSPLSLECTVEGTSNPNLYWYRQAAGRGLQLLFYSVGIGQISSEVPQNLSASRPQDRQFILSSKKLLLSDSGFYLCAWSLPPGGHQHFGDGTRLSIL.

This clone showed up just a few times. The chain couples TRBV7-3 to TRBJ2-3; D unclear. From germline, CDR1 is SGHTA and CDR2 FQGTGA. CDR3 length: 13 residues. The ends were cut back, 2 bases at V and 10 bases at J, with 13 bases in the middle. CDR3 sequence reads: CASSLGHSAPQYF. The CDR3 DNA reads TGTGCCAGCAGCTTAGGGCATTCCGCCCCGCAGTATTTT.

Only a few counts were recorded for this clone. This CDR3 reads CASSQEGASAQGEAFF. As DNA, the CDR3 is TGTGCCAGCAGCCAAGAAGGGGCGTCTGCGCAGGGGGAGGCTTTCTTT. The genes are TRBV4-2 and TRBJ1-1; 7 bases map to TRBD1. V shed 0 bases, J shed 11 bases, and the junction held 15 bases outside the gene matches. Per germline, CDR1 LGHNA and CDR2 YNFKEQ. The CDR3 sequence is 16 residues long.

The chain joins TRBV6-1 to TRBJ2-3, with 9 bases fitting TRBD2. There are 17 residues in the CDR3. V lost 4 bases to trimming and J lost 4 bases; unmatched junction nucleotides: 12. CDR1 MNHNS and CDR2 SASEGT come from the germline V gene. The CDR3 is CASSGFSGSSVSDTQYF. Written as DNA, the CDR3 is TGTGCCAGCAGTGGATTTAGCGGGAGTTCCGTGTCAGATACGCAGTATTTT.

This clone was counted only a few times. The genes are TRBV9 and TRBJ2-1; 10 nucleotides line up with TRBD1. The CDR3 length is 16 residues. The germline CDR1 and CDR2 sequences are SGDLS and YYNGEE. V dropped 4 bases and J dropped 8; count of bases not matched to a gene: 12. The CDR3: CASSFNRRDRGDEQFF. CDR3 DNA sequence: TGTGCCAGCAGCTTTAATCGCCGGGACAGGGGTGATGAGCAGTTCTTC.

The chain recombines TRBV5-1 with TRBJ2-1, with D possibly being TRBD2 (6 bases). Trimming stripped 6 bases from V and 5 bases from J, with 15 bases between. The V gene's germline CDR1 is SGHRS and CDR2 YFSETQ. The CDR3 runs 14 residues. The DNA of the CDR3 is TGCGCCAGCAACTCGAGACTAGGGCACAATGAGCAGTTCTTC. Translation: CASNSRLGHNEQFF.

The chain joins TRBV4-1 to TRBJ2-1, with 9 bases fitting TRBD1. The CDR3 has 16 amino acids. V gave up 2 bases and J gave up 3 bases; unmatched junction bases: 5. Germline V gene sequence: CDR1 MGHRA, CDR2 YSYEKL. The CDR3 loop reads CASSQQDRGNYNEQFF. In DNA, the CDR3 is TGCGCCAGCAGCCAACAGGACAGGGGAAACTACAATGAGCAGTTCTTC.

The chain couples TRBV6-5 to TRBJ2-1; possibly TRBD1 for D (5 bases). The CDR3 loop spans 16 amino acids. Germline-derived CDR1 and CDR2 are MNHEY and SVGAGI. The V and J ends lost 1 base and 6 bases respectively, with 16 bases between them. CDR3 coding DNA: TGTGCCAGCAGTTACTGGAAGGGGCACCGCCTCAATGAGCAGTTCTTC. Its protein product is CASSYWKGHRLNEQFF.